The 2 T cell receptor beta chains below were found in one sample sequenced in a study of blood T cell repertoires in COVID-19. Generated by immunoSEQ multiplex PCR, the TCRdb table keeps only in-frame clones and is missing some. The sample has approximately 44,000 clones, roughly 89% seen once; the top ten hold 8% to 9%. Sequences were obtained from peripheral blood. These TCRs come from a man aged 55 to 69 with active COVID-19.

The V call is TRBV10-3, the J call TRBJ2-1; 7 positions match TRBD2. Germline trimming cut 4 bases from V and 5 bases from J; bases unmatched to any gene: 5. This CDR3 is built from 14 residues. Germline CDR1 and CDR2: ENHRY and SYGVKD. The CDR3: CAISGETSHNEQFF. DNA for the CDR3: TGTGCCATCAGTGGCGAGACTAGCCACAATGAGCAGTTCTTC.

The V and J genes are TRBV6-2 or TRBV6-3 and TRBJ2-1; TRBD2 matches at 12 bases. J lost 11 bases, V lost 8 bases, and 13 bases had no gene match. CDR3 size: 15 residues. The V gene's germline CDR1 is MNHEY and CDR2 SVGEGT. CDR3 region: CASGPRGLAGPKQFF. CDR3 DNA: TGTGCCAGCGGCCCTCGGGGACTAGCGGGTCCAAAGCAGTTCTTC.